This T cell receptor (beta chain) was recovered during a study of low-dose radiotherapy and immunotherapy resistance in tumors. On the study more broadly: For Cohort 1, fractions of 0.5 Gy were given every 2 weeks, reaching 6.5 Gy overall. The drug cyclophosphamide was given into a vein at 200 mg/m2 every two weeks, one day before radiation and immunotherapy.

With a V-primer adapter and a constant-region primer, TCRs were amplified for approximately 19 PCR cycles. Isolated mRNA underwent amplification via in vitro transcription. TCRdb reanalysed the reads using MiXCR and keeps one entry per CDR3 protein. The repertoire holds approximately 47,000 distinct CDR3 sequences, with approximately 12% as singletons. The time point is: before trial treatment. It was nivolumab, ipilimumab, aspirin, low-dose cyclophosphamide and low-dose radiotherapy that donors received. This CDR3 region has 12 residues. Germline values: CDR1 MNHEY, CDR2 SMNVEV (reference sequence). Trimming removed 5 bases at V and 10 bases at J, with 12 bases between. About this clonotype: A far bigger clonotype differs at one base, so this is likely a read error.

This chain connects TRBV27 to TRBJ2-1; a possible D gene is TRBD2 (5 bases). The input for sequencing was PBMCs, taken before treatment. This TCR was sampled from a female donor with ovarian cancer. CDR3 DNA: TGTGCCAGCAGTGGACGTCCGGGGGAGCAGTTCTTC. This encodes CASSGRPGEQFF.